Following are 17 T cell receptor beta chains from one sample sequenced in a study of cytomegalovirus exposure and HLA in healthy donors (dated by TCRdb to 2016 to 2017). Library preparation was by the immunoSEQ multiplex PCR assay. The multiplex PCR relied on a mix of 60 forward primers for TCR Vbeta segments and 13 reverse primers for TCR Jbeta segments. TCRdb took this table from immuneACCESS and kept in-frame rearrangements with V and J called. Such tables lack part of the clones; where checked against another copy, unresolved V genes explain under half of the gap, and the rest is unexplained. The sample includes over 85,000 clones, with around 81% observed a single time. Together, the top ten hold about 5.5% of the sample. The sample was PBMCs. Receptors were obtained from a man aged 40-49 years in good health and CMV-seropositive.

This chain links TRBV5-8 with TRBJ2-1, with 8 positions matching TRBD2. Trimming removed 0 bases from V and 7 bases from J; junction bases left unmatched: 12. This CDR3 region has 17 residues. CDR1 is SGHTS, CDR2 YDEGEE, per germline. This chain's CDR3 is CASSLASPGGVANEQFF. DNA of the CDR3: TGTGCCAGCAGCTTGGCCTCTCCGGGGGGGGTGGCAAATGAGCAGTTCTTC.

This clone is a singleton in its sample. The chain recombines TRBV6-5 with TRBJ1-2, with D unresolved. Germline V gene data show CDR1 as MNHEY and CDR2 as SVGAGI. Trimming took off 5 bases at V and 5 bases at J, with 12 bases between the two ends. The CDR3 runs to 13 residues. The CDR3 DNA follows: TGTGCCAGCAGTCTAGGATTGGCATATGGCTACACCTTC. Protein product: CASSLGLAYGYTF.

The V and J genes are TRBV28 and TRBJ2-7; 8 bases align to TRBD2. With V trimmed by 6 bases and J by 1 base, 8 bases remained unmatched. This CDR3 region has 15 residues. In germline, CDR1 is MDHEN, CDR2 SYDVKM. Here the CDR3 reads CASRPPTSASYEQYF. CDR3 coding DNA: TGTGCCAGCAGACCTCCGACTAGCGCTTCCTACGAGCAGTACTTC. The variable domain in full, with the rest retrieved from reference TRBV28 and TRBJ2-7, is DVKVTQSSRYLVKRTGEKVFLECVQDMDHENMFWYRQDPGLGLRLIYFSYDVKMKEKGDIPEGYSVSREKKERFSLILESASTNQTSMYLCASRPPTSASYEQYFGPGTRLTVT.

The J gene is TRBJ2-5, the V gene TRBV7-9, with 7 bases lining up with TRBD1. CDR3 length: 16 amino acids. In germline, CDR1 is SEHNR, CDR2 FQNEAQ (reference sequence). V was pared by 1 base and J by 5 bases, with 10 bases of the junction left unmatched. CDR3 sequence: CASSLVGSQGFETQYF. The CDR3 DNA reads as TGTGCCAGCAGCTTAGTAGGGTCACAGGGGTTCGAGACCCAGTACTTC.

The rearrangement uses TRBV6-4 and TRBJ2-2, with 16 bases fitting TRBD2. The CDR3 totals 18 residues. The V gene's germline CDR1 is MRHNA and CDR2 SNTAGT. Germline trimming cut 6 bases from V and 4 bases from J; bases unmatched to any gene: 8. The CDR3 nucleotides are TGTGCCAGCAGAGGCACCGGGACTAGCGGGAGGGCCACCGGGGAGCTGTTTTTT. It translates to CASRGTGTSGRATGELFF.

The genes are TRBV5-4 and TRBJ2-5, with 10 bases that match TRBD2. V lost 4 bases and J lost 4; bases outside the gene matches: 13. The CDR3 runs 17 residues. Per germline, CDR1 SGHNT and CDR2 YYREEE (reference sequence). The CDR3 loop reads CASSPLPSGRIGETQYF. The CDR3 coding sequence is TGTGCCAGCAGCCCACTACCTAGCGGGAGAATTGGAGAGACCCAGTACTTC.

This clone was recorded only once. The CDR3 here is CASSPGLSGANVLTF. For the CDR3, the DNA is TGCGCCAGCAGCCCCGGTCTCTCTGGGGCCAACGTCCTGACTTTC. The J gene is TRBJ2-6, the V gene TRBV5-1, with unresolved D. The CDR3 consists of 15 residues. Deletions cut 4 bases from V and 0 bases from J, with 8 bases between. From germline, CDR1 is SGHRS and CDR2 YFSETQ.

The chain employs TRBV15 and TRBJ1-2, with D possibly being TRBD1 (5 bases). Trimming removed 0 bases at V and 4 bases at J, with 12 bases between. From germline, CDR1 is LNHNV and CDR2 YYDKDF (reference sequence). This CDR3 region has 15 residues. The chain's CDR3 is CATSRDAREAYGYTF. CDR3 nucleotides: TGTGCCACCAGCAGAGATGCCAGGGAGGCCTATGGCTACACCTTC. The variable domain in full, completed from reference TRBV15 and TRBJ1-2, reads DAMVIQNPRYQVTQFGKPVTLSCSQTLNHNVMYWYQQKSSQAPKLLFHYYDKDFNNEADTPDNFQSRRPNTSFCFLDIRSPGLGDTAMYLCATSRDAREAYGYTFGSGTRLTVV.

The chain uses TRBV9 and TRBJ1-1; 9 bases align to TRBD1. With 5 bases clipped from V and 5 bases from J, the junction kept 7 bases outside the gene matches. The CDR3 runs to 14 residues. The germline gives CDR1 SGDLS, CDR2 YYNGEE. The CDR3 spells CASSVQGAVTEAFF. CDR3 bases: TGTGCCAGCAGTGTACAGGGGGCGGTGACTGAAGCTTTCTTT.

The chain recombines TRBV18 with TRBJ1-2; tentative D call: TRBD1 (5 bases). Per germline, CDR1 KGHSH and CDR2 LQKENI. The germline V and J ends were trimmed by 8 bases and 0 bases, with 10 bases remaining between them. This CDR3 has 13 amino acids. CDR3 nucleotide sequence: TGTGCCAGCGGCTCGGGGGCTAACTATGGCTACACCTTC. Amino acids: CASGSGANYGYTF.

V usage is TRBV7-9 and J usage is TRBJ2-7; D remains unclear. The CDR3 covers 12 residues. Germline CDR1 SEHNR, CDR2 FQNEAQ (reference sequence). Trimming stripped 3 bases from V and 4 bases from J, with 7 bases between. This CDR3 is CASSFDSYEQYF. CDR3 DNA: TGTGCCAGCAGCTTCGATAGTTACGAGCAGTACTTC. Looking up the rest from reference TRBV7-9 and TRBJ2-7 gives the full variable domain: DTGVSQNPRHKITKRGQNVTFRCDPISEHNRLYWYRQTLGQGPEFLTYFQNEAQLEKSRLLSDRFSAERPKGSFSTLEIQRTEQGDSAMYLCASSFDSYEQYFGPGTRLTVT.

This clone was counted between two and nine times. This sequence joins TRBV5-1 and TRBJ1-6; the match to TRBD1 covers 8 bases. Germline trimming cut 3 bases from V and 9 bases from J; bases unmatched to any gene: 2. The CDR3 extends over 13 amino acids. Germline assignment: CDR1 SGHRS and CDR2 YFSETQ. DNA for the CDR3: TGCGCCAGCAGCTCGGACAGGGCTTCACCCCTCCACTTT. Its protein product is CASSSDRASPLHF.

J is TRBJ1-2 and V is TRBV6-5, with TRBD1 matching over 9 bases. V was pared by 7 bases and J by 3 bases, with 9 bases of the junction left unmatched. The CDR3 sequence is 15 residues long. The germline gives CDR1 MNHEY, CDR2 SVGAGI. CDR3 nucleotides: TGTGCCAGCACCCCACAGGGGGCAGGTGACTATGGCTACACCTTC. Translation gives CASTPQGAGDYGYTF.

The sample holds one count of this clone. The chain combines TRBV28 with TRBJ1-1; TRBD1 is a possible D gene (5 bases). This CDR3 has 15 amino acids. The germline gives CDR1 MDHEN, CDR2 SYDVKM. V lost 4 bases to trimming and J lost 0 bases, with 12 bases between them. For the CDR3, the DNA is TGTGCCAGCAGTTCACACCCCAGGGTGAACACTGAAGCTTTCTTT. This encodes CASSSHPRVNTEAFF.

The chain joins TRBV11-2 to TRBJ2-7, with TRBD2 matching 10 bases. This CDR3 has 16 residues. Germline values: CDR1 SGHAT, CDR2 FQNNGV. After removal of 5 bases from V and 0 bases from J, the junction contained 7 bases not matched to a gene. CDR3 region: CASSPISGRASYEQYF. CDR3 sequence (DNA): TGTGCCAGCAGCCCGATAAGCGGGAGGGCCTCCTACGAGCAGTACTTC.

The chain is built from TRBV13 and TRBJ2-7; the D is unclear. CDR3 length: 14 residues. Germline assignment: CDR1 PRHDT and CDR2 FYEKMQ (reference sequence). Trimming took 4 bases from V and 0 from J, leaving 10 bases between them. CDR3 in amino acids: CASSSPRSSYEQYF. As DNA, the CDR3 is TGTGCCAGCAGCTCCCCCCGGAGCTCCTACGAGCAGTACTTC. The variable domain in full, completed from reference TRBV13 and TRBJ2-7, reads AAGVIQSPRHLIKEKRETATLKCYPIPRHDTVYWYQQGPGQDPQFLISFYEKMQSDKGSIPDRFSAQQFSDYHSELNMSSLELGDSALYFCASSSPRSSYEQYFGPGTRLTVT.

The chain links TRBV28 to TRBJ1-6; 9 bases agree with TRBD1. After removal of 3 bases from V and 10 bases from J, the junction contained 16 bases not matched to a gene. The germline V gene has CDR1 MDHEN and CDR2 SYDVKM. The CDR3 is 18 residues long. The CDR3 bases are TGTGCCAGCAGTTTTTGGACAGGGGACCTAACCCATTGGTCACCCCTCCACTTT. Translation: CASSFWTGDLTHWSPLHF.